Presented here are 20 T cell receptor beta chains from one specimen sequenced in a study of blood T cell repertoires in COVID-19. Profiled with immunoSEQ multiplex PCR; TCRdb holds only in-frame clones, not every one. Of over 200,000 clones in the sample, around 83% are singletons; the top ten hold roughly 5.8%. What was sequenced was peripheral blood. These receptors were obtained from an older man with acute or convalescent COVID-19.

The gene calls are TRBV4-1 and TRBJ2-3; TRBD2 agrees at 7 bases. Trimming cost V 1 base and J 3 bases; bases outside gene matches: 10. This CDR3 has 17 amino acids. CDR1 MGHRA and CDR2 YSYEKL come from the germline V gene. The CDR3 DNA is TGCGCCAGCAGCCAAGTCCTTGGGGGGGTCCATACAGATACGCAGTATTTT. Its translation is CASSQVLGGVHTDTQYF.

The CDR3 here is CASEQGENTEAFF. The CDR3 region has the DNA TGTGCCAGCGAACAGGGGGAGAACACTGAAGCTTTCTTT. The chain couples TRBV2 to TRBJ1-1; 8 bases are shared with TRBD1. The germline gives CDR1 SNHLY, CDR2 FYNNEI. With 8 bases clipped from V and 1 base from J, the junction kept 3 bases outside the gene matches. The CDR3 length is 13 residues. Looking up the rest from reference TRBV2 and TRBJ1-1 gives the full variable domain: EPEVTQTPSHQVTQMGQEVILRCVPISNHLYFYWYRQILGQKVEFLVSFYNNEISEKSEIFDDQFSVERPDGSNFTLKIRSTKLEDSAMYFCASEQGENTEAFFGQGTRLTVV.

This clone was counted only a few times. The V and J genes are TRBV2 and TRBJ1-5; 9 positions agree with TRBD1. The V and J ends lost 4 bases and 15 bases, in that order; junction bases with no gene match: 7. The CDR3 has 12 amino acids. From germline, CDR1 is SNHLY and CDR2 FYNNEI. Here the CDR3 DNA reads TGTGCCAGCAGTGCGGGACAGGGTGATTTGCATTTT. Translating gives CASSAGQGDLHF.

V gene TRBV5-1 combines with J gene TRBJ2-5; D is perhaps TRBD2 (5 bases). The V gene's germline CDR1 is SGHRS and CDR2 YFSETQ. The CDR3 is 15 amino acids. V was pared by 3 bases and J by 1 base, with 13 bases between. The CDR3: CASSYGSGGQETQYF. The CDR3 region has the DNA TGCGCCAGCAGCTATGGGTCAGGAGGCCAAGAGACCCAGTACTTC.

This clone was observed at least ten times. The chain uses TRBV3-1 (or the pseudogene TRBV3-2) and TRBJ1-2; 8 bases line up with TRBD1. The length of the CDR3 is 13 residues. V lost 1 base and J lost 7; bases outside the gene matches: 2. Germline V lookup: CDR1 LGHDT, CDR2 YNNKEL (reference sequence). The CDR3 nucleotides read TGTGCCAGCAGCCAAGCAGGGGGCCGTGGCTACACCTTC. This codes for CASSQAGGRGYTF.

This clone was picked up one time. Other DNA sequences in this sample translate to the same CDR3. The CDR3 DNA is TGTGCCAGCAGTGAGGTCGGTAGAGGGCACGAGCAGTACTTC. Its translation is CASSEVGRGHEQYF. The chain employs TRBV6-1 and TRBJ2-7, with D perhaps TRBD2 (5 bases). The CDR3 loop spans 14 amino acids. Germline CDR1 is MNHNS and CDR2 is SASEGT. V was pared by 3 bases and J by 5 bases, with 14 bases between.

The chain joins TRBV2 to TRBJ2-5, with 13 bases that match TRBD2. This CDR3 region has 15 residues. Per the germline V gene, CDR1 is SNHLY and CDR2 is FYNNEI. The V segment lost 7 bases and the J segment 4 bases; nucleotides outside the gene matches: 6. In nucleotides, the CDR3 is TGTGCCAGCAAGGCTGGGACTAGCGGGGTAGAGACCCAGTACTTC. Translated, it gives CASKAGTSGVETQYF.

This clone was observed a single time. V usage is TRBV6-5 and J usage is TRBJ2-1, with D tentatively TRBD1 (9 bases). This CDR3 region has 15 residues. Germline CDR1 and CDR2: MNHEY and SVGAGI. With 5 bases removed from V and 7 bases from J, the gap between germline ends came to 18 bases. The CDR3 coding sequence is TGTGCCAGCAGTCCGGACAGGGGCGGGGGGAATGAGCAGTTCTTC. The encoded protein is CASSPDRGGGNEQFF.

The rearrangement uses TRBV11-3 and TRBJ2-7; possibly TRBD2 for D (5 bases). Germline V gene lookup returns CDR1 SGHNT and CDR2 YENEEA. With 4 bases removed from V and 5 bases from J, the gap between germline ends came to 15 bases. The CDR3 has 14 amino acids. The CDR3 DNA follows: TGTGCCAGCAGCTGGACTGGTAGCGTCCACGAGCAGTACTTC. This translates into CASSWTGSVHEQYF.

This chain joins TRBV18 and TRBJ1-2; 7 bases align to TRBD1. Trimming took 2 bases from V and 5 from J; bases not matched to a gene: 5. The germline V gene has CDR1 KGHSH and CDR2 LQKENI. CDR3 length equals 14 residues. This CDR3 reads CASSPGKTGYGYTF. CDR3 sequence (DNA): TGTGCCAGCTCACCAGGGAAGACAGGGTATGGCTACACCTTC. The full variable domain, with the rest looked up from reference TRBV18 and TRBJ1-2, is NAGVMQNPRHLVRRRGQEARLRCSPMKGHSHVYWYRQLPEEGLKFMVYLQKENIIDESGMPKERFSAEFPKEGPSILRIQQVVRGDSAAYFCASSPGKTGYGYTFGSGTRLTVV.

The chain joins TRBV4-1 to TRBJ2-7; maybe TRBD2 (6 bases). Per the germline V gene, CDR1 is MGHRA and CDR2 is YSYEKL. Between the trimmed V and J ends, which lost 1 base and 2 bases, there was a span of 12 bases. This CDR3 has 15 amino acids. The CDR3 DNA is TGCGCCAGCAGCCAAGCAGCCGGGGGAGCCTACGAGCAGTACTTC. This codes for CASSQAAGGAYEQYF.

The chain combines TRBV28 with TRBJ2-1, with 12 bases identical to TRBD2. The CDR3 contains 15 residues. Germline trimming cut 7 bases from V and 9 bases from J; bases unmatched to any gene: 10. Germline V gene lookup returns CDR1 MDHEN and CDR2 SYDVKM. The CDR3 bases are TGTGCCAGCACCCGGCTAGCGGGGGGGCAGGGTGAGCAGTTCTTC. It is translated as CASTRLAGGQGEQFF.

This rearrangement joins TRBV11-2 to TRBJ2-2; tentatively, D is TRBD1 (6 bases). The V and J ends lost 3 bases and 7 bases respectively, with 18 bases between them. This CDR3 contains 16 residues. Per the germline V gene, CDR1 is SGHAT and CDR2 is FQNNGV. CDR3 residues: CASSFRRQVERGELFF. CDR3 nucleotide sequence: TGTGCCAGCAGCTTCCGCCGACAGGTAGAACGCGGGGAGCTGTTTTTT.

CDR3 bases: TGTGCCAGCAGTTTAACTCCCCACAGGGCCTACGAGCAGTACTTC. Protein sequence: CASSLTPHRAYEQYF. The chain combines TRBV28 with TRBJ2-7, with D perhaps matching TRBD1 (6 bases). Trimming cost V 2 bases and J 2 bases, with 13 bases left between them. The CDR3 spans 15 residues. Germline loops: CDR1 MDHEN, CDR2 SYDVKM.

The chain recombines TRBV9 with TRBJ2-6, with a tentative D call TRBD2 (6 bases). The CDR3 contains 16 residues. Germline CDR1 is SGDLS and CDR2 is YYNGEE. V was clipped by 4 bases and J by 3 bases, with 14 bases between them. The CDR3 reads CASSPRLGFGANVLTF. In nucleotides, the CDR3 is TGTGCCAGCAGCCCCCGACTAGGATTTGGGGCCAACGTCCTGACTTTC.

In DNA, the CDR3 is TGTGCCAGCAGCTTAACGAGGACTAGCGGACAAGAGACCCAGTACTTC. Amino acid sequence: CASSLTRTSGQETQYF. The chain couples TRBV7-3 to TRBJ2-5, with 10 bases that match TRBD2. Per the germline V gene, CDR1 is SGHTA and CDR2 is FQGTGA. Unmatched junction bases numbered 3, after V lost 0 bases and J lost 2 bases. This CDR3 region has 16 residues.

The chain recombines TRBV10-3 with TRBJ2-5; 11 nucleotides match TRBD1. CDR3 size: 14 residues. Germline CDR1 is ENHRY and CDR2 is SYGVKD. V trimming: 10 bases; J trimming: 4 bases; junction bases outside the gene matches: 8. The DNA of the CDR3 is TGTGCCAGCGGACAGGGGGCGGCGGGAGAGACCCAGTACTTC. This translates into CASGQGAAGETQYF.

The chain is built from TRBV28 and TRBJ2-7; 11 positions match TRBD2. V shed 6 bases and J 7 bases; nucleotides not matched to a gene: 8. The CDR3 totals 14 residues. Germline assignment: CDR1 MDHEN and CDR2 SYDVKM. CDR3: CASRLAGGSGEQYF. The CDR3 bases are TGTGCCAGCAGGCTAGCGGGAGGTTCTGGGGAGCAGTACTTC.

V gene TRBV5-1 combines with J gene TRBJ1-2, with 11 bases aligning to TRBD1. Germline V gene lookup returns CDR1 SGHRS and CDR2 YFSETQ. This CDR3 has 13 residues. The V segment lost 4 bases and the J segment 14 bases; nucleotides outside the gene matches: 10. This chain's CDR3 is CASSVGQGEKRTF. DNA for the CDR3: TGCGCCAGCAGCGTGGGACAGGGGGAAAAGAGGACCTTC.

The chain couples TRBV14 to TRBJ1-5; 8 positions agree with TRBD1. The J segment lost 4 bases and the V segment lost 6 bases, leaving 17 bases of the junction unmatched. The CDR3 runs 18 residues. CDR1 and CDR2 (germline): SGHDN, FVKESK. The CDR3 coding sequence is TGTGCCAGCAGGCAAAAATGGACAGGGTCAATTCCGAATCAGCCCCAGCATTTT. Translation: CASRQKWTGSIPNQPQHF.